One T cell receptor (beta chain) is described in this entry. The antigen remains undetermined. The source of the sample is a study of Ad26.COV2.S vaccination and SARS-CoV-2 variants. The study's findings and limits: Analytic work on TCR breadth and depth might have understated the full extent of total T cell responses.

TCRdb's copy holds only in-frame clones and misses some; the assay was immunoSEQ multiplex PCR. The repertoire includes 300,000 to 500,000 clones, 88% of them detected once, and 3% to 4.5% sits in the top ten. Treatment meaning: around 19 received Ad26.COV2.S at low or high dose, single or two shots; several received placebo; per-sample allocation not given. Day 63 after the first vaccine or placebo injection was the time point for sampling. This CDR3 contains 14 residues. Deletions cut 4 bases from V and 1 base from J, with 7 bases between. Per the germline V gene, CDR1 is MGHDK and CDR2 is SYGVNS. The sequence was obtained from a person aged 18-65 years who received the Ad26.COV2.S COVID-19 vaccine or a placebo. The sample consisted of peripheral blood, taken in a trial of Ad26.COV2.S vaccine versus placebo. The chain links TRBV25-1 to TRBJ2-2, with D perhaps matching TRBD2 (5 bases). The CDR3 coding sequence is TGTGCCAGCAGTGCTCGGGGGAACACCGGGGAGCTGTTTTTT. Translation gives CASSARGNTGELFF.